Given below is one T cell receptor beta chain in context. Antigen: not known. TCRdb called the reads again in MiXCR, with one record for every CDR3 protein. The profile covers fewer than 1,000,000 distinct CDR3 sequences, with 25% to 40% appearing a single time and 10% to 15% taken by the ten largest. There are 15 residues in the CDR3. V lost 0 bases to trimming and J lost 1 base, with 9 bases between them. Germline lookup yields CDR1 SGHDN and CDR2 FVKESK. The entry originates in a study of T cell repertoires in cytomegalovirus infection. The sample in question was cultured CD8+ T cells from PBMCs, obtained from culture after CMV antigen stimulation. The TCR originated in a human donor in good health (CMV status not recorded). Some clones in this sample may be carry-over from other donors' samples. The chain employs TRBV14 and TRBJ1-1; D gene uncertain. CDR3 sequence: CASSQEVWGNTEAFF. Written as DNA, the CDR3 is TGTGCCAGCAGCCAAGAAGTTTGGGGGAACACTGAAGCTTTCTTT.